One and the same sample provided the 5 T cell receptor beta chains below, sequenced in a study of control samples from healthy donors and cancer patients. Generated by immunoSEQ multiplex PCR, the TCRdb table keeps only in-frame clones and is missing some. The sample includes 150,000 to 160,000 clones, 93% of them seen just once. Sequencing was done on a sample of blood. The source is a man aged 45 to 65 in good health.

The chain carries TRBV15 and TRBJ2-7; 12 positions match TRBD2. The CDR3 has 17 residues. Looked up from germline, CDR1 is LNHNV and CDR2 is YYDKDF (reference sequence). The ends lost 3 bases at V and 2 bases at J; junction bases unmatched: 8. The CDR3 here is CATSRGGTSGFPYEQYF. CDR3 DNA sequence: TGTGCCACCAGCAGGGGGGGGACTAGCGGGTTTCCCTACGAGCAGTACTTC.

The chain is built from TRBV9 and TRBJ2-2; D perhaps matches TRBD2 (5 bases). Germline assignment: CDR1 SGDLS and CDR2 YYNGEE. Deletions cut 0 bases from V and 0 bases from J, with 12 bases between. The CDR3 loop spans 17 amino acids. CDR3 loop: CASSVARAEPNTGELFF. For the CDR3, the DNA is TGTGCCAGCAGCGTAGCGAGGGCAGAACCGAACACCGGGGAGCTGTTTTTT.

The rearrangement links TRBV18 to TRBJ2-7; 9 bases map to TRBD2. CDR3 length: 15 residues. V was clipped by 2 bases and J by 4 bases; unmatched bases: 6. The V gene's germline CDR1 is KGHSH and CDR2 LQKENI. The CDR3 is CASSPMLAGVYEQYF. For the CDR3, the DNA is TGTGCCAGCTCACCAATGTTAGCGGGAGTGTACGAGCAGTACTTC.

The V gene is TRBV7-9, the J gene TRBJ2-7; the D gene is possibly TRBD2 (6 bases). The CDR3 is 15 residues long. The ends were cut back, 6 bases at V and 0 bases at J, with 15 bases in the middle. Per germline, CDR1 SEHNR and CDR2 FQNEAQ (reference sequence). In DNA form, the CDR3 reads TGTGCCAGCAGTCCTAGGGCGGGGTACTCCTACGAGCAGTACTTC. Its translation is CASSPRAGYSYEQYF.

This chain links TRBV5-6 with TRBJ2-5; 14 nucleotides agree with TRBD2. V lost 3 bases, J lost 5 bases, and 6 bases stayed unmatched. From germline, CDR1 is SGHDT and CDR2 YYEEEE. This CDR3 spans 16 amino acids. CDR3 loop: CASSSGGLAGVETQYF. For the CDR3, the DNA is TGTGCCAGCAGCTCGGGGGGACTAGCGGGAGTGGAGACCCAGTACTTC. Full variable domain (rest looked up from reference TRBV5-6 and TRBJ2-5): DAGVTQSPTHLIKTRGQQVTLRCSPKSGHDTVSWYQQALGQGPQFIFQYYEEEERQRGNFPDRFSGHQFPNYSSELNVNALLLGDSALYLCASSSGGLAGVETQYFGPGTRLLVL.